The clone carrying this T cell receptor (beta chain) was picked up one time. The antigen remains unidentified. Profiled with immunoSEQ multiplex PCR; TCRdb holds only in-frame clones, not every one. The data show roughly 45,000 clones, nearly 85% seen once. CDR3 length: 15 residues. Germline V lookup: CDR1 MGHDK, CDR2 SYGVNS. V was pared by 8 bases and J by 5 bases, with 10 bases of the junction left unmatched. The source of the sample is a study of radiation and T cells in renal cell carcinoma. Points from the study as a whole: Top tumor clonotypes rose in blood 2 weeks post-radiation, then contracted.

Time point here: blood 4 weeks post-SBRT, at nephrectomy. Treatment indicated: 15 Gy SBRT to primary tumor, nephrectomy 4 weeks later. The receptor's source is a woman in her 70s with renal cell carcinoma. V is TRBV25-1 and J is TRBJ2-2; 8 bases agree with TRBD1. Source: blood, taken from a patient whose treatment included radiotherapy and nephrectomy. DNA of the CDR3: TGTGCCAGCGTCGGGACAGGCCCGGCGACCGGGGAGCTGTTTTTT. It yields the protein CASVGTGPATGELFF.